Shown below are 32 T cell receptor beta chains from a single sample sequenced in a study of cytomegalovirus exposure and HLA in healthy donors. TCRdb's table, derived via immunoSEQ multiplex PCR, lists solely in-frame clones and lacks some. The table has about 150,000 clones, 70% to 85% seen once; the top ten hold 25% to 30%. The sample was PBMCs. The receptors here all came from a man aged 25 to 45 in good health and CMV-seropositive.

The rearrangement links TRBV2 to TRBJ2-5; 8 bases map to TRBD1. The germline V gene encodes CDR1 SNHLY and CDR2 FYNNEI. Trimming removed 7 bases from V and 4 bases from J; junction bases left unmatched: 8. The CDR3 length is 14 residues. For the CDR3, the DNA is TGTGCCAGCATTCACCGGGACAGGAGAGAGACCCAGTACTTC. It translates to CASIHRDRRETQYF. Complete variable domain (other parts from reference TRBV2 and TRBJ2-5): EPEVTQTPSHQVTQMGQEVILRCVPISNHLYFYWYRQILGQKVEFLVSFYNNEISEKSEIFDDQFSVERPDGSNFTLKIRSTKLEDSAMYFCASIHRDRRETQYFGPGTRLLVL.

J is TRBJ1-2 and V is TRBV5-1; D perhaps matches TRBD1 (5 bases). V was clipped by 4 bases and J by 14 bases, with 27 bases between them. Germline CDR1 reads SGHRS; CDR2 reads YFSETQ. The CDR3 totals 15 residues. This chain's CDR3 is CASSPERGGRSSSTF. CDR3 sequence (DNA): TGCGCCAGCAGCCCCGAGAGGGGAGGCAGGTCTTCATCTACCTTC.

The chain is built from TRBV5-1 and TRBJ2-3; 9 nucleotides match TRBD2. Germline V gene sequence: CDR1 SGHRS, CDR2 YFSETQ. V dropped 1 base and J dropped 2; count of bases not matched to a gene: 2. This CDR3 spans 15 amino acids. In DNA, the CDR3 is TGCGCCAGCAGCTTGACTAGCGGGTACACAGATACGCAGTATTTT. Its translation: CASSLTSGYTDTQYF.

This chain links TRBV19 with TRBJ2-7, with 11 bases lining up with TRBD2. With V trimmed by 6 bases and J by 0 bases, 4 bases remained unmatched. Germline values: CDR1 LNHDA, CDR2 SQIVND (reference sequence). The CDR3 spans 15 residues. CDR3 bases: TGTGCCAGTAGCGAACTAGCGGGAGTCTCCTACGAGCAGTACTTC. Protein sequence: CASSELAGVSYEQYF.

The CDR3 region is CASSPIPGLGYNEQFF. CDR3 nucleotide sequence: TGCGCCAGCAGCCCTATACCGGGACTAGGGTACAATGAGCAGTTCTTC. This chain joins TRBV5-1 and TRBJ2-1, with TRBD2 matching over 8 bases. Germline V lookup: CDR1 SGHRS, CDR2 YFSETQ. V gave up 4 bases and J gave up 4 bases; unmatched junction bases: 10. This CDR3 comprises 16 residues.

This clone has more than one count but fewer than ten. V gene TRBV20-1 combines with J gene TRBJ1-1; 7 positions match TRBD1. This CDR3 has 11 residues. CDR1 DFQATT and CDR2 SNEGSKA come from the germline V gene (reference sequence). After removal of 5 bases from V and 7 bases from J, the junction contained 4 bases not matched to a gene. This chain's CDR3 is CSALTGVEAFF. The CDR3 DNA is TGCAGTGCTCTAACAGGGGTTGAAGCTTTCTTT.

The J gene is TRBJ2-3, the V gene TRBV2, with 12 bases fitting TRBD1. Losses at the gene ends were 8 bases for V and 2 bases for J; bases not matched to a gene: 5. The V gene's germline CDR1 is SNHLY and CDR2 FYNNEI. This CDR3 is 15 amino acids long. CDR3 residues: CASRRDRGLTDTQYF. The CDR3 nucleotides read TGTGCCAGCCGGAGGGACAGGGGGCTCACAGATACGCAGTATTTT.

The V gene is TRBV6-5, the J gene TRBJ1-2, with D perhaps matching TRBD1 (6 bases). Trimming stripped 5 bases from V and 4 bases from J, with 11 bases between. The CDR3 is 13 residues long. The germline V gene has CDR1 MNHEY and CDR2 SVGAGI. The CDR3 DNA reads as TGTGCCAGCAGTCGACAGGCCCGCTATGGCTACACCTTC. Residues: CASSRQARYGYTF.

V usage is TRBV7-9 and J usage is TRBJ1-2; D perhaps matches TRBD1 (6 bases). The CDR3 sequence is 14 residues long. The germline V gene encodes CDR1 SEHNR and CDR2 FQNEAQ (reference sequence). V lost 5 bases and J 8 bases, leaving 18 bases between the germline ends. The CDR3 sequence: CASSPITSGVGYTF. CDR3 coding DNA: TGTGCCAGCAGCCCTATAACTTCAGGGGTGGGCTACACCTTC.

The V and J genes are TRBV7-6 and TRBJ2-3, with D maybe TRBD2 (5 bases). Per the germline V gene, CDR1 is SGHVS and CDR2 is FNYEAQ. The CDR3 is made up of 14 amino acids. V was clipped by 5 bases and J by 5 bases, with 14 bases between them. CDR3 sequence: CASSLGLSGDTQYF. The DNA of the CDR3 is TGTGCCAGCAGCCTAGGACTGTCTGGAGATACGCAGTATTTT.

The chain combines TRBV5-1 with TRBJ2-3; 8 bases fit TRBD2. Germline loops: CDR1 SGHRS, CDR2 YFSETQ. The CDR3 is 15 residues long. Trimming took 2 bases from V and 1 from J; bases not matched to a gene: 3. For the CDR3, the DNA is TGCGCCAGCAGCTTTACGGGGGGGGGCACAGATACGCAGTATTTT. Translation: CASSFTGGGTDTQYF. Full variable domain (rest looked up from reference TRBV5-1 and TRBJ2-3): KAGVTQTPRYLIKTRGQQVTLSCSPISGHRSVSWYQQTPGQGLQFLFEYFSETQRNKGNFPGRFSGRQFSNSRSEMNVSTLELGDSALYLCASSFTGGGTDTQYFGPGTRLTVL.

The rearrangement uses TRBV5-4 and TRBJ1-2, with D unclear. Trimming removed 3 bases at V and 8 bases at J, with 17 bases between. The V gene's germline CDR1 is SGHNT and CDR2 YYREEE (reference sequence). The CDR3 is 14 amino acids. CDR3 protein: CASSSPGLSGGYTF. DNA for the CDR3: TGTGCCAGCAGCTCTCCTGGGCTGAGTGGAGGCTACACCTTC.

A single count supports this clone. The chain has TRBV6-1 and TRBJ1-2, with D maybe TRBD1 (6 bases). Trimming left V 6 bases short and J 2 bases short, with 13 bases between. Looked up from germline, CDR1 is MNHNS and CDR2 is SASEGT. CDR3 length: 14 amino acids. The CDR3 here is CASSRGPVNYGYTF. The CDR3 nucleotides read TGTGCCAGCAGCAGGGGCCCTGTGAACTATGGCTACACCTTC.

This clone was recorded only once. The chain is built from TRBV30 and TRBJ1-1; the D gene is possibly TRBD1 (6 bases). The CDR3 contains 13 residues. CDR1 and CDR2 from the germline V gene are GTSNPN and SVGIG (reference sequence). V lost 5 bases and J lost 1, with 11 bases in between. As DNA, the CDR3 is TGTGCCTGGGCCCCGGACAGGAACACTGAAGCTTTCTTT. Residues: CAWAPDRNTEAFF. Supplemented by reference TRBV30 and TRBJ1-1, the full variable domain reads SQTIHQWPATLVQPVGSPLSLECTVEGTSNPNLYWYRQAAGRGLQLLFYSVGIGQISSEVPQNLSASRPQDRQFILSSKKLLLSDSGFYLCAWAPDRNTEAFFGQGTRLTVV.

This clone occurred once. The junction departs from germline at one end; a sequencing error may be responsible. The chain has TRBV5-5 and TRBJ2-7, with TRBD2 matching 8 bases. Germline CDR1 SGHKS, CDR2 YYEKEE (reference sequence). CDR3 length equals 12 residues. The CDR3 DNA reads as TGTGCCAGCAGCTTGGCGGGGGGGTCGGCCCTCTTC. This codes for CASSLAGGSALF. Looking up the rest from reference TRBV5-5 and TRBJ2-7 gives the full variable domain: DAGVTQSPTHLIKTRGQQVTLRCSPISGHKSVSWYQQVLGQGPQFIFQYYEKEERGRGNFPDRFSARQFPNYSSELNVNALLLGDSALYLCASSLAGGSALFGPGTRLTVT.

This chain connects TRBV5-1 to TRBJ2-3; 9 positions agree with TRBD1. The CDR3 sequence is 15 residues long. V shed 5 bases, J shed 3 bases, and the junction held 7 bases outside the gene matches. CDR1 and CDR2 from the germline V gene are SGHRS and YFSETQ. The CDR3 sequence: CASSSGTGKTDTQYF. As DNA, the CDR3 is TGCGCCAGCAGTTCCGGGACAGGGAAGACAGATACGCAGTATTTT.

The chain joins TRBV19 to TRBJ2-1, with D perhaps matching TRBD2 (7 bases). This CDR3 region has 17 residues. Trimming shortened V by 1 base and J by 0 bases, and 13 bases separated the two germline ends. CDR1 and CDR2 from the germline V gene are LNHDA and SQIVND (reference sequence). The CDR3 sequence: CASSIAGGHSSYNEQFF. The CDR3 nucleotides are TGTGCCAGTAGTATAGCGGGGGGCCATAGCTCCTACAATGAGCAGTTCTTC.

The chain carries TRBV19 and TRBJ2-1; D is unclear. Germline values: CDR1 LNHDA, CDR2 SQIVND (reference sequence). Trimming took off 5 bases at V and 0 bases at J, with 8 bases between the two ends. This CDR3 is 14 amino acids long. The CDR3 nucleotides read TGTGCCAGTAGTCTCCTCCCCTCCTACAATGAGCAGTTCTTC. Protein: CASSLLPSYNEQFF.

The chain employs TRBV5-1 and TRBJ2-3, with D hard to call. Germline loops: CDR1 SGHRS, CDR2 YFSETQ. This CDR3 has 14 residues. Deletions cut 5 bases from V and 0 bases from J, with 10 bases between. CDR3 in amino acids: CASRGPTSTDTQYF. The CDR3 bases are TGCGCCAGCAGAGGTCCGACTAGCACAGATACGCAGTATTTT.

In nucleotides, the CDR3 is TGCAGCGTTGAAGCTTACTACGAGCAGTACTTC. Amino acid sequence: CSVEAYYEQYF. The chain is built from TRBV29-1 and TRBJ2-7; D uncertain. V was shortened by 1 base and J by 3 bases, with 4 bases between the two germline ends. The CDR3 contains 11 residues. Per the germline V gene, CDR1 is SQVTM and CDR2 is ANQGSEA.

This clone was counted a single time. This chain links TRBV10-3 with TRBJ1-2, with a weak D call TRBD1 (6 bases). Germline V CDR1 and CDR2: ENHRY, SYGVKD. Between the trimmed V and J ends, which lost 6 bases and 8 bases, there was a span of 19 bases. This CDR3 is built from 14 residues. The CDR3 DNA reads as TGTGCCATCAGCCAGGGGAATCAAGGTCTCGGCTACACCTTC. This codes for CAISQGNQGLGYTF.

J is TRBJ2-7 and V is TRBV6-5; 8 bases are a match to TRBD1. The germline gives CDR1 MNHEY, CDR2 SVGAGI. The CDR3 is 13 residues long. V lost 9 bases, J lost 5 bases, and 9 bases stayed unmatched. The DNA of the CDR3 is TGTGCCAGTCAGACAGGGGTTAAGGACGAGCAGTACTTC. Its translation: CASQTGVKDEQYF.

This rearrangement joins TRBV9 to TRBJ2-2, with D perhaps matching TRBD2 (5 bases). CDR1 is SGDLS, CDR2 YYNGEE, per germline. Trimming cost V 0 bases and J 4 bases, with 10 bases left between them. CDR3 length equals 15 residues. CDR3 in amino acids: CASSVAAALTGELFF. CDR3 in DNA: TGTGCCAGCAGCGTAGCAGCGGCCCTCACCGGGGAGCTGTTTTTT.

V gene TRBV11-2 combines with J gene TRBJ2-1; weak D call: TRBD2 (6 bases). CDR3 length equals 17 residues. V dropped 1 base and J dropped 10 bases, with 23 bases sitting between them. The V gene's germline CDR1 is SGHAT and CDR2 FQNNGV. For the CDR3, the DNA is TGTGCCAGCAGCTTAGGGGAACTCGGAGGGAGAGTAGACGAGCAGTTCTTC. It yields the protein CASSLGELGGRVDEQFF.

The chain is built from TRBV6-6 and TRBJ1-1; TRBD1 matches 10 bases. The CDR3 runs 13 residues. V dropped 6 bases and J dropped 7; count of bases not matched to a gene: 5. Germline CDR1 reads MNHNY; CDR2 reads SVGAGI (reference sequence). CDR3 coding DNA: TGTGCCAGCAGAGATGACAGGGGGCGTGAAGCTTTCTTT. This translates into CASRDDRGREAFF.

The CDR3 sequence: CASSGHFTGNEQFF. The CDR3 bases are TGTGCCAGCAGTGGACACTTTACAGGGAATGAGCAGTTCTTC. The chain is built from TRBV6-1 and TRBJ2-1, with D possibly being TRBD1 (6 bases). Trimming took off 4 bases at V and 7 bases at J, with 14 bases between the two ends. This CDR3 region has 14 residues. The germline gives CDR1 MNHNS, CDR2 SASEGT.

V gene TRBV9 combines with J gene TRBJ2-2; 14 bases fit TRBD2. Germline assignment: CDR1 SGDLS and CDR2 YYNGEE. The CDR3 contains 17 residues. Losses at the gene ends were 3 bases for V and 7 bases for J; bases not matched to a gene: 8. CDR3 amino acids: CASSGRTGLAGGGELFF. The CDR3 DNA reads as TGTGCCAGCAGCGGGCGGACAGGACTAGCGGGAGGCGGGGAGCTGTTTTTT.

V gene TRBV5-4 combines with J gene TRBJ2-1; 10 nucleotides agree with TRBD2. Germline CDR1 is SGHNT and CDR2 is YYREEE (reference sequence). The CDR3 loop spans 16 amino acids. The V and J ends lost 4 bases and 4 bases, in that order; junction bases with no gene match: 8. The CDR3 reads CASSGELAGKYNEQFF. CDR3 DNA: TGTGCCAGCAGCGGAGAACTAGCGGGAAAATACAATGAGCAGTTCTTC.

The J gene is TRBJ2-3, the V gene TRBV10-2; D is perhaps TRBD1 (5 bases). The germline V and J ends were trimmed by 0 bases and 3 bases, with 10 bases remaining between them. Germline CDR1 and CDR2: WSHSY and SAAADI. The CDR3 sequence is 15 residues long. The CDR3 DNA reads TGCGCCAGCAGTGAGTCGATCAGGGCAACAGATACGCAGTATTTT. Its translation is CASSESIRATDTQYF.

The chain joins TRBV4-2 to TRBJ2-1, with D uncertain. Germline CDR1 reads LGHNA; CDR2 reads YNFKEQ. V lost 0 bases and J lost 5, with 11 bases in between. The CDR3 extends over 15 amino acids. The CDR3 region is CASSQDLGPNNEQFF. CDR3 nucleotides: TGTGCCAGCAGCCAAGATTTGGGCCCCAACAATGAGCAGTTCTTC.

This clone appeared many times. This sample includes further DNA sequences coding for the same CDR3. The chain combines TRBV29-1 with TRBJ1-1, with D possibly being TRBD1 (5 bases). From germline, CDR1 is SQVTM and CDR2 ANQGSEA. V was pared by 5 bases and J by 5 bases, with 12 bases between. The CDR3 covers 12 residues. The CDR3 protein is CSVLRGTTEAFF. Written as DNA, the CDR3 is TGCAGCGTTTTGCGGGGGACGACTGAAGCTTTCTTT.

With respect to this clone: Other DNA sequences in this specimen translate into the identical CDR3. The rearrangement links TRBV19 to TRBJ1-4; unclear D gene. CDR1 is LNHDA, CDR2 SQIVND, per germline (reference sequence). This CDR3 contains 15 residues. The germline V and J ends were trimmed by 6 bases and 3 bases, with 14 bases remaining between them. CDR3 nucleotides: TGTGCCAGTAGCCCAAGTCGGAGTGCTAATGAAAAACTGTTTTTT. Translated: CASSPSRSANEKLFF.